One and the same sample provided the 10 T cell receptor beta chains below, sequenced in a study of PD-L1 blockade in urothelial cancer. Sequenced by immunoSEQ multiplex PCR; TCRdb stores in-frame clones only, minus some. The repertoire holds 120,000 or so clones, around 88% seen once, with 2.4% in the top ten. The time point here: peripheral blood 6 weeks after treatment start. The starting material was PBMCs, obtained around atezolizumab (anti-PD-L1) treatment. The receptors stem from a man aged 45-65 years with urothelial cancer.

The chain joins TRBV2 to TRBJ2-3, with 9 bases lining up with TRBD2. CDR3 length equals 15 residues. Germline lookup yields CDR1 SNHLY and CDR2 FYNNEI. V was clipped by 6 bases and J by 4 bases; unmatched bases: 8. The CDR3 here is CASSAGTSSPDTQYF. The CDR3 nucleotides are TGTGCCAGCAGCGCCGGGACTAGCTCCCCAGATACGCAGTATTTT.

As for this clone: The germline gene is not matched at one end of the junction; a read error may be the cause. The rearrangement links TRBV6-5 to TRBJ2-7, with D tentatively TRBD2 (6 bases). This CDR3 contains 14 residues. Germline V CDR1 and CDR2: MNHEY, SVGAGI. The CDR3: CASSMGGGSFEQYF. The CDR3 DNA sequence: TGTGCCAGCAGCATGGGGGGAGGCTCCTTCGAGCAGTACTTC.

CDR3 loop: CSVEDPVGDTSYQETQYF. CDR3 coding DNA: TGCAGCGTTGAAGATCCAGTAGGGGACACCTCATACCAAGAGACCCAGTACTTC. The chain employs TRBV29-1 and TRBJ2-5; possibly TRBD1 for D (6 bases). Germline lookup yields CDR1 SQVTM and CDR2 ANQGSEA. CDR3 length: 18 residues. V lost 0 bases, J lost 0 bases, and 20 bases lay in between.

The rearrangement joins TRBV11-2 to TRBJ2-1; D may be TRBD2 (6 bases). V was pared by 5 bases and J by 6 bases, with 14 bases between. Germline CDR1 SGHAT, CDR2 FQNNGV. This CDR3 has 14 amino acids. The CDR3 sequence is CASSARLGRNEQFF. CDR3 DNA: TGTGCCAGCAGCGCCAGACTAGGACGCAATGAGCAGTTCTTC.

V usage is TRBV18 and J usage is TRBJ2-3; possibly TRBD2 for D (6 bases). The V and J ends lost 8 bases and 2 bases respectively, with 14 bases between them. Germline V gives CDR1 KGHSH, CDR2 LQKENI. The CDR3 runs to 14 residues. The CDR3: CASRSAGITDTQYF. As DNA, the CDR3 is TGTGCCAGCCGTTCTGCGGGGATCACAGATACGCAGTATTTT.

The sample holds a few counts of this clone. CDR3 loop: CAWRQNRDGELFF. The CDR3 region has the DNA TGTGCCTGGAGACAAAACAGGGACGGGGAGCTGTTTTTT. The chain recombines TRBV30 with TRBJ2-2; TRBD1 is a possible D gene (6 bases). V was cut by 3 bases and J by 7 bases, with 12 bases left in between. Looked up from germline, CDR1 is GTSNPN and CDR2 is SVGIG (reference sequence). CDR3 size: 13 residues.

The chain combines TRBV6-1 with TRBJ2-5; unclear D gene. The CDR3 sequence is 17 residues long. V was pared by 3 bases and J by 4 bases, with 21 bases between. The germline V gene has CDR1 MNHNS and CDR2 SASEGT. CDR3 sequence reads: CASSDHFIGLIGETQYF. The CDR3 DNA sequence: TGTGCCAGCAGTGACCATTTCATCGGGTTGATTGGAGAGACCCAGTACTTC.

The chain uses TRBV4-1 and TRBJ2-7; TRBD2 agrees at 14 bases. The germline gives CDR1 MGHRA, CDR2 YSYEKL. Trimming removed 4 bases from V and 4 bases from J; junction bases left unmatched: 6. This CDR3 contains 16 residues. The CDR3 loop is CASSLGTSGRSYEQYF. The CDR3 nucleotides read TGCGCCAGCAGCCTTGGGACTAGCGGGAGATCATACGAGCAGTACTTC.

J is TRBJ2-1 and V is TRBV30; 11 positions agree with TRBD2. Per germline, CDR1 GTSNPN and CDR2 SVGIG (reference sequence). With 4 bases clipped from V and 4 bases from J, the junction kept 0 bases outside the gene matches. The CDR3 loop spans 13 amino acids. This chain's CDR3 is CAWTSGGYNEQFF. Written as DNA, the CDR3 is TGTGCCTGGACTAGCGGGGGGTACAATGAGCAGTTCTTC.

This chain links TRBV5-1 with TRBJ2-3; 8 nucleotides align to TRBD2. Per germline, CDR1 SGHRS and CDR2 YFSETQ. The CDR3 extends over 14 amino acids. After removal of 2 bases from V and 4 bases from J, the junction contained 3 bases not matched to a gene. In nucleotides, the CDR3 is TGCGCCAGCAGCTTCGGGGGGGGCCCAGATACGCAGTATTTT. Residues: CASSFGGGPDTQYF.